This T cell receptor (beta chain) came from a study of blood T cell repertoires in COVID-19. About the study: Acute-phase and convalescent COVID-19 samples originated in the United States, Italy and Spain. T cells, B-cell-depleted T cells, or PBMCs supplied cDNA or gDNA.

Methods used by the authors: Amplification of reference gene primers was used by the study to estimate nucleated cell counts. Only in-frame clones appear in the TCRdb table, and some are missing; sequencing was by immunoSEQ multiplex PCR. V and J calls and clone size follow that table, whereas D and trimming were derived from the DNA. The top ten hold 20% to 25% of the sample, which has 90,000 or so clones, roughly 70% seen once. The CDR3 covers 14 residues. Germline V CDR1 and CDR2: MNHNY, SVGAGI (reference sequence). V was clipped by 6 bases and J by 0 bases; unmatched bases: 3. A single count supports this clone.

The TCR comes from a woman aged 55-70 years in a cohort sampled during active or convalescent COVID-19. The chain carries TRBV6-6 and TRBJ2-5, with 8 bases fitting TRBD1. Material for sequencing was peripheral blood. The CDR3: CASRKQGDQETQYF. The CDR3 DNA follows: TGTGCCAGCAGAAAACAGGGGGACCAAGAGACCCAGTACTTC.